This TCR beta chain was observed in a study of blood T cell repertoires in COVID-19. Assay used: immunoSEQ multiplex PCR; TCRdb lists only in-frame clones, some missing. The data show about 34,000 clones, about 94% seen once. This TCR derives from a human donor in a cohort sampled during active COVID-19. The sequenced sample was peripheral blood.

As DNA, the CDR3 is TGTGCCTGGTCTAGCGGGGGGGCCAGGGACATTCAGTACTTC. Amino acid sequence: CAWSSGGARDIQYF. This chain uses TRBV30 with TRBJ2-4, with 12 bases fitting TRBD2. The junction had 7 bases not matched to a gene; V was cut back by 5 bases and J by 8 bases. There are 14 residues in the CDR3. The germline gives CDR1 GTSNPN, CDR2 SVGIG (reference sequence).